Each of the 16 T cell receptor beta chains below was sequenced from the same sample in a study of vaccination effects on CD4 cells after COVID-19. Sequencing was performed with immunoSEQ multiplex PCR; in TCRdb, only in-frame clones are kept and a portion is missing. The sample includes around 81,000 clones, roughly 73% of them seen just once. These receptors have no identified antigens. Using viral peptide pools, the ViraFEST assay grew out antigen-specific CD4+ T cells prior to sequencing. Following 10 days of culture, CD4+ T cells were isolated. Of the BNT162b2 and mRNA-1273 vaccines, participants received two doses of one or the other. The sequencing here drew on CD4+ T cells from PBMCs cultured with HCoV-OC43 spike peptides, taken after COVID-19 vaccination. The sample's subset: HCoV-OC43 spike overlapping peptide pool stimulation. These receptors were taken from a human donor who received a COVID-19 vaccine.

The chain has TRBV7-8 and TRBJ2-3; D is undetermined. Germline assignment: CDR1 SGHVS and CDR2 FQNEAQ. The CDR3 is 14 amino acids. V gave up 5 bases and J gave up 4 bases, with 13 bases separating them. The CDR3 DNA reads as TGTGCCAGCAGCACTCGGCCATCCCCAGATACGCAGTATTTT. Translated, it gives CASSTRPSPDTQYF.

This chain links TRBV24-1 with TRBJ2-3, with 8 nucleotides matching TRBD2. The CDR3 length is 13 residues. Per the germline V gene, CDR1 is KGHDR and CDR2 is SFDVKD. Unmatched junction bases numbered 3, after V lost 9 bases and J lost 2 bases. CDR3 in DNA: TGTGCCACCGGCGGGGGGCCCACAGATACGCAGTATTTT. Its translation is CATGGGPTDTQYF.

The chain carries TRBV25-1 and TRBJ2-5; 7 nucleotides agree with TRBD1. Germline V gene data show CDR1 as MGHDK and CDR2 as SYGVNS. The CDR3 consists of 14 residues. The V segment lost 4 bases and the J segment 4 bases; nucleotides outside the gene matches: 6. CDR3 in DNA: TGTGCCAGCAGTGTCCGGGACAGCAGAGAGACCCAGTACTTC. This codes for CASSVRDSRETQYF.

The rearrangement uses TRBV6-5 and TRBJ2-3; TRBD1 matches at 7 bases. The junction had 1 base not matched to a gene; V was cut back by 6 bases and J by 1 base. Germline V gene lookup returns CDR1 MNHEY and CDR2 SVGAGI. The CDR3 totals 13 residues. Here the CDR3 reads CASRGTGTDTQYF. The DNA for the CDR3 is TGTGCCAGCAGAGGGACAGGCACAGATACGCAGTATTTT.

This clone was seen just once. The chain uses TRBV4-2 and TRBJ2-6, with a possible D match to TRBD2 (5 bases). The CDR3 runs to 15 residues. Trimming took 1 base from V and 2 from J, leaving 6 bases between them. Germline CDR1 and CDR2: LGHNA and YNFKEQ. CDR3 nucleotides: TGTGCCAGCAGCCAAGGAGGGCCTGGGGCCAACGTCCTGACTTTC. Residues: CASSQGGPGANVLTF.

This rearrangement joins TRBV5-4 to TRBJ2-2, with 7 bases aligning to TRBD1. V shed 4 bases, J shed 5 bases, and the junction held 2 bases outside the gene matches. The CDR3 has 13 residues. The germline CDR1 and CDR2 sequences are SGHNT and YYREEE (reference sequence). The CDR3 protein is CASSQGQTGELFF. The CDR3 bases are TGTGCCAGCAGCCAGGGACAGACCGGGGAGCTGTTTTTT.

This clone was observed once. V and J are TRBV12-3 or TRBV12-4 and TRBJ1-2; no definite D call. The V gene lost 6 bases and the J gene lost 7 bases, with 9 bases spanning the gap. The CDR3 is 11 amino acids. CDR3 DNA sequence: TGTGCCAGCAGCACAAGCAGTGGCTACACCTTC. The encoded protein is CASSTSSGYTF.

The J gene is TRBJ1-1, the V gene TRBV9; D not certain. CDR1 SGDLS and CDR2 YYNGEE come from the germline V gene. This CDR3 comprises 14 residues. Between the trimmed V and J ends, which lost 0 bases and 0 bases, there was a span of 6 bases. The chain's CDR3 is CASSVDLMNTEAFF. In DNA, the CDR3 is TGTGCCAGCAGCGTAGACCTCATGAACACTGAAGCTTTCTTT.

This clone was detected once. The CDR3 DNA reads TGCGCCAGCAGCCAAGAGAATAGCAATCAGCCCCAGCATTTT. As protein: CASSQENSNQPQHF. The chain employs TRBV4-1 and TRBJ1-5; no definite D call. Between the trimmed V and J ends, which lost 0 bases and 0 bases, there was a span of 3 bases. CDR3 length equals 14 residues. Germline V gene lookup returns CDR1 MGHRA and CDR2 YSYEKL.

The V gene is TRBV14, the J gene TRBJ1-6, with no clear D. Germline CDR1 SGHDN, CDR2 FVKESK. CDR3 length: 14 residues. Trimming cost V 2 bases and J 13 bases, with 15 bases left between them. The DNA of the CDR3 is TGTGCCAGCAGCCAATACGGACCGGGTCTGCCCCTCCACTTT. The encoded protein is CASSQYGPGLPLHF.

The rearrangement joins TRBV10-3 to TRBJ2-7; TRBD1 agrees at 8 bases. Germline CDR1 is ENHRY and CDR2 is SYGVKD. CDR3 size: 16 residues. The ends lost 0 bases at V and 1 base at J; junction bases unmatched: 5. This CDR3 is CAISESNRGDSYEQYV. As DNA, the CDR3 is TGTGCCATCAGTGAGTCGAACAGGGGGGATTCCTACGAGCAGTACGTC.

The chain recombines TRBV6-5 with TRBJ2-3; 10 bases align to TRBD1. The CDR3 has 14 amino acids. The ends lost 5 bases at V and 8 bases at J; junction bases unmatched: 7. Germline lookup yields CDR1 MNHEY and CDR2 SVGAGI. The CDR3 region is CASSRDRGIGTQYF. The CDR3 DNA is TGTGCCAGCAGTCGGGACAGGGGTATCGGTACGCAGTATTTT.

The V and J genes are TRBV6-5 and TRBJ1-5; no reliable D call. Germline CDR1 reads MNHEY; CDR2 reads SVGAGI. The V gene lost 5 bases and the J gene lost 4 bases, with 12 bases spanning the gap. CDR3 length equals 14 residues. DNA for the CDR3: TGTGCCAGCAGTCTGCAGAGAAGGAATCAGCCCCAGCATTTT. This sequence encodes CASSLQRRNQPQHF.

The chain employs TRBV4-1 and TRBJ2-2; TRBD1 might be the D (6 bases). V was cut by 4 bases and J by 1 base, with 7 bases left in between. There are 14 residues in the CDR3. Germline loops: CDR1 MGHRA, CDR2 YSYEKL. The CDR3 bases are TGCGCCAGCAGCCTACAGGGGAACACCGGGGAGCTGTTTTTT. Amino acid sequence: CASSLQGNTGELFF.

The chain employs TRBV25-1 and TRBJ2-3; 11 bases line up with TRBD1. V lost 0 bases, J lost 1 base, and 3 bases stayed unmatched. This CDR3 contains 17 residues. Germline V gene lookup returns CDR1 MGHDK and CDR2 SYGVNS. CDR3 loop: CASSEYTGQGGTDTQYF. The DNA of the CDR3 is TGTGCCAGCAGTGAATACACGGGACAGGGGGGCACAGATACGCAGTATTTT.

The V and J genes are TRBV30 and TRBJ2-7; weak D call: TRBD2 (5 bases). The CDR3 length is 13 residues. The ends were cut back, 0 bases at V and 3 bases at J, with 9 bases in the middle. The V gene's germline CDR1 is GTSNPN and CDR2 SVGIG (reference sequence). The CDR3 DNA reads TGTGCCTGGAGTGTGGGAGCAGACTACGAGCAGTACGTC. Its protein product is CAWSVGADYEQYV.